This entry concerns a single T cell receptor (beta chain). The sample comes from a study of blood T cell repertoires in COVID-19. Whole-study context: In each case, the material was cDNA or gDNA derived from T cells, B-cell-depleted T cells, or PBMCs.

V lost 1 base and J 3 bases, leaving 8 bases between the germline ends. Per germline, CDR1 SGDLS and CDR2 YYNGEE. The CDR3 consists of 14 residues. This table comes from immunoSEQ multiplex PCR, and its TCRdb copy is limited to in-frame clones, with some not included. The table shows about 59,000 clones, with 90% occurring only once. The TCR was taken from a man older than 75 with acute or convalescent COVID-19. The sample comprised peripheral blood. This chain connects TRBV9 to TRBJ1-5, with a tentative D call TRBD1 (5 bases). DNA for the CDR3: TGTGCCAGCAGCGTATCAGGGATCAATCAGCCCCAGCATTTT. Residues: CASSVSGINQPQHF.